The rows below give T cell receptor beta chains drawn from one sample of a study of CD8 T cells in Susac syndrome. TCRdb itself ran the immunoSEQ multiplex PCR reads through MiXCR, one entry per CDR3 protein. In the table there are under 550,000 distinct CDR3 sequences, more than 80% of which are singletons. Sequences were obtained from CD8+ T cells from PBMCs. The receptors originated from a human donor with multiple sclerosis. The CDR3 runs from the conserved cysteine through the conserved F or W. Each record gives: D gene, V gene, clone size, J gene, CDR3 DNA, CDR3 protein. A D gene is named only where the DNA matches it firmly. For some rows the clone size is stated as once, few or many, or as a class when expanded; others skip it.

TRBD1	TRBV4-1	once	TRBJ1-1	TGCGCCAGCAGCCAAGAAAACAGGGGGCCCACTGAAGCTTTCTTT	CASSQENRGPTEAFF
-	TRBV11-2	-	TRBJ2-7	TGTGCCAGCAGCTCAGGGAGTAGCGGACTGATCTACGAGCAGTACTTC	CASSSGSSGLIYEQYF
TRBD1	TRBV6-1	-	TRBJ2-2	TGTGCCAGCAGTGAAGCGCTGGCAGGGGGCAGCGGGGAGCTGTTTTTT	CASSEALAGGSGELFF
-	TRBV27	-	TRBJ2-7	TGTGCCAGCAGTGGGCTACCGGGACAGGGACTAGAAGAGCAGTACTTC	CASSGLPGQGLEEQYF
-	TRBV7-3	-	TRBJ1-2	TGTGCCAGCAGCCTTACCAGTTGGTTAGACTATGGCTACACCTTC	CASSLTSWLDYGYTF
-	TRBV27	few	TRBJ2-5	TGTGCCAGCAGTTTATTGGGCGGTGAGACCCAGTACTTC	CASSLLGGETQYF
-	TRBV7-2	-	TRBJ2-2	TGTGCCAGCAGCAGAAGGGATTTCGGCGGGGAGCTGTTTTTT	CASSRRDFGGELFF
-	TRBV6-2/TRBV6-3	-	TRBJ2-2	TGTGCCAGCAGCTATACCGGGACTACCGGGGAGCTGTTTTTT	CASSYTGTTGELFF
-	TRBV7-2	-	TRBJ2-3	TGTGCCAGCAGCTTAATGGGGCAGGGGACAGATACGCAGTATTTT	CASSLMGQGTDTQYF
-	TRBV11-2	-	TRBJ2-7	TGTGCCAGCAGCTTAGATGGTGTGGGATACGAGCAGTACTTC	CASSLDGVGYEQYF
-	TRBV7-9	-	TRBJ2-5	TGTGCCAGCAGCCCCACCCCGGGCAGCGAAGAGACCCAGTACTTC	CASSPTPGSEETQYF
TRBD1	TRBV7-9	-	TRBJ1-1	TGTGCCAGCAGCTTAACGAGACAGGGGGGATCTGAAGCTTTCTTT	CASSLTRQGGSEAFF
-	TRBV19	-	TRBJ1-5	TGTGCCAGTAGTATACGGGGCTCTCAGCCCCAGCATTTT	CASSIRGSQPQHF
-	TRBV5-8	few	TRBJ2-7	TGTGCCAGCAGCTTGGAGCCTTCTGCCTCCTACGAGCAGTACTTC	CASSLEPSASYEQYF
-	TRBV20-1	-	TRBJ2-1	TGCAGTGTACGGGAATCGAGCCCCCCTTACAATGAGCAGTTCTTC	CSVRESSPPYNEQFF
-	TRBV6-2/TRBV6-3	-	TRBJ2-1	TGTGCCAGCAGCCCAGTAACGGGCGATGAGCAGTTCTTC	CASSPVTGDEQFF
-	TRBV19	-	TRBJ2-3	TGTGCCAGTAGTCCGGACTCTGATACGCAGTATTTT	CASSPDSDTQYF
-	TRBV19	-	TRBJ2-7	TGTGCCAGTTCGACGCCGTACGAGCAGTACTTC	CASSTPYEQYF